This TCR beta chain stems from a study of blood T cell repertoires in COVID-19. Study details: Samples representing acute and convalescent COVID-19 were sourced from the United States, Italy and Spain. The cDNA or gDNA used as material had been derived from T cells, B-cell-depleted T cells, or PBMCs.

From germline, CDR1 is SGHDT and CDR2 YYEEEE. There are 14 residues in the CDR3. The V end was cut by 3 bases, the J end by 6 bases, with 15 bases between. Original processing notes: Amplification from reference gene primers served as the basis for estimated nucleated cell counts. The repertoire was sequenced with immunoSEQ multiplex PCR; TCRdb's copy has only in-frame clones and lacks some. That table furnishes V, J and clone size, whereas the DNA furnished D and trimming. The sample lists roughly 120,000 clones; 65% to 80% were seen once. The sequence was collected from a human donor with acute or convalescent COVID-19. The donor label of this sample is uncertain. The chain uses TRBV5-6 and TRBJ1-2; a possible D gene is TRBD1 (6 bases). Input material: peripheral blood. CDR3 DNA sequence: TGTGCCAGCAGCTGGGCAGGGGAAGGGGATGGCTACACCTTC. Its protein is CASSWAGEGDGYTF. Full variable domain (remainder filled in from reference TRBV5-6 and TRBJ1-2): DAGVTQSPTHLIKTRGQQVTLRCSPKSGHDTVSWYQQALGQGPQFIFQYYEEEERQRGNFPDRFSGHQFPNYSSELNVNALLLGDSALYLCASSWAGEGDGYTFGSGTRLTVV.